This T cell receptor (beta chain) originates from a study of blood T cell repertoires in COVID-19. About the study: COVID-19 samples, acute and convalescent, were from the United States, Italy and Spain. From T cells, B-cell-depleted T cells, or PBMCs came the material, which was cDNA or gDNA.

Methods used by the authors: How many nucleated cells were present was estimated from reference gene primer amplification. Method: immunoSEQ multiplex PCR; TCRdb's copy keeps in-frame clones and lacks some. The V and J calls and the clone size are those of that table, but D and trimming were determined from the DNA. Of under 250,000 clones listed, more than 75% were seen once; the top ten hold roughly 10%. Those enrolled in Seattle joined during active infection and were followed longitudinally afterward. The CDR3 has 14 amino acids. Germline V gives CDR1 KGHSH, CDR2 LQKENI. Details on this clone: The junction departs from germline at one end; a sequencing error may be responsible.

The rearrangement uses TRBV18 and TRBJ1-5; no clear D gene. The TCR originated in a man aged 45-65 years with COVID-19, enrolled during active disease. Sequencing was carried out using peripheral blood. The CDR3 bases are TGTGCCAGCTCTCCACAAAATGCGGATCAGCCCCAGCATTTT. Amino acids: CASSPQNADQPQHF.